This TCR beta chain originates from a study of human T cells and chemical hapten exposure. This clonotype was seen a few times. From the RACE reads, TCRdb called clonotypes with MiXCR, one entry per CDR3 protein. The data contain roughly 190,000 distinct CDR3 sequences, approximately 20% of them singletons. The J segment lost 8 bases and the V segment lost 5 bases, leaving 7 bases of the junction unmatched. CDR3 length equals 13 residues. Germline V lookup: CDR1 SGHRS, CDR2 YFSETQ. Time point specified: patch test 1, 2 weeks after DPC sensitization. This sample's treatment: therapeutic diphenylcyclopropenone sensitization with weekly scalp DPC.

The TCR originated in a woman in her forties or fifties with alopecia areata. Some clones in this sample may be carry-over from other donors' samples. Source: whole blood, taken in connection with sensitization to the hapten diphenylcyclopropenone (DPC). The rearrangement links TRBV5-1 to TRBJ2-1; TRBD2 agrees at 7 bases. The CDR3 reads CASRAGVVDEQFF. CDR3 nucleotides: TGCGCCAGCAGGGCGGGAGTAGTTGATGAGCAGTTCTTC.